This TCR beta chain was retrieved from a study of metastatic and nonmetastatic thyroid tumors. Study-level points and caveats: Patients with malignant thyroid tumors reportedly had significantly higher TCR beta diversity than those with benign nodules, in blood and tumor.

Among the patients, none had received any treatment before thyroid surgery. This CDR3 contains 13 residues. The ends were cut back, 3 bases at V and 8 bases at J, with 10 bases in the middle. Germline CDR1 SGHAT, CDR2 FQNNGV. Comments on this clone: Its matching antigen is unknown.

TCRdb re-clonotyped the PCR reads via MiXCR. The table includes about 8,000 clones, 20% to 30% detected once. The sequenced sample consisted of tumor tissue. This receptor was identified in a female donor with papillary thyroid cancer or a benign thyroid nodule (not recorded which). Some clones in this sample may be carry-over from other donors' samples. This rearrangement joins TRBV11-2 to TRBJ2-2; D uncertain. The CDR3 region has the DNA TGTGCCAGCAGCTTGCGGACCCTAGGGGAGCTGTTTTTT. It encodes CASSLRTLGELFF.